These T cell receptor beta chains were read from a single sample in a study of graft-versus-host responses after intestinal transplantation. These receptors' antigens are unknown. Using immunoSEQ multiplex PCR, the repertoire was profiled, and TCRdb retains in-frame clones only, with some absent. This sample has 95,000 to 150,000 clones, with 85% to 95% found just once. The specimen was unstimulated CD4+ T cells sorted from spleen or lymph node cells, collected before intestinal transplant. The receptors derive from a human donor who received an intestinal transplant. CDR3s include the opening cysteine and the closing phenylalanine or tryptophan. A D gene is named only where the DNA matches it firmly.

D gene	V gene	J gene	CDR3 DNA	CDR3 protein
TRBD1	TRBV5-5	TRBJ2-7	TGTGCCAGTATTCCCGGACAGGTGATATCCTACGAGCAGTACTTC	CASIPGQVISYEQYF
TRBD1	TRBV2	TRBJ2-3	TGTGCCAGCAGTGAAGCGCAGGGCAGGGGGCTCGGCACAGATACGCAGTATTTT	CASSEAQGRGLGTDTQYF
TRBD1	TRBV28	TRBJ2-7	TGTGCCAGCAGCAAGACAGGGTTCGAGCAGTACTTC	CASSKTGFEQYF
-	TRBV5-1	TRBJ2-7	TGCGCCAGCAGCGCGGAAGGCTACGAGCAGTACTTC	CASSAEGYEQYF
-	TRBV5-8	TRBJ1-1	TGTGCCAGCAGCTTGTGGATGAACACTGAAGCTTTCTTT	CASSLWMNTEAFF
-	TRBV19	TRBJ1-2	TGTGCCAGTAGGATGCCCGGGGGCGGCTATGGCTACACCTTC	CASRMPGGGYGYTF
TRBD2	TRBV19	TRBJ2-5	TGTGCCAGTAGTAAACGGGAGGTCCAAGAGACCCAGTACTTC	CASSKREVQETQYF
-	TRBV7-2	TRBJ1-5	TGTGCCAGCAGCTTAGTTGTACAGAAGAATCAGCCCCAGCATTTT	CASSLVVQKNQPQHF
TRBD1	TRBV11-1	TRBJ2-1	TGTGCCAGCATCGGGACAGGGGGTAATGAGCAGTTCTTC	CASIGTGGNEQFF
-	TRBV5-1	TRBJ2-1	TGCGCCAGCAGCTTGGGACGGGACATGGAGCAGTTCTTC	CASSLGRDMEQFF
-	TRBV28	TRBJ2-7	TGTGCCAGCCGTGGGAGGGGGCAGGGGGCTTTCGAGCAGTACTTC	CASRGRGQGAFEQYF
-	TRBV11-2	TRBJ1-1	TGTGCCAGCAGCACCCCCCAGGGGCGGACTGAAGCTTTCTTT	CASSTPQGRTEAFF
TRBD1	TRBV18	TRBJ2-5	TGTGCCAGCTCACCACCCAGGGGGAGAGAGACCCAGTACTTC	CASSPPRGRETQYF
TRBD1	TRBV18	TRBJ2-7	TGTGCCAGCTCACCCACGGACAGGGGACCCCTCTGGTATTTC	CASSPTDRGPLWYF
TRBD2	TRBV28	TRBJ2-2	TGTGCCAGCAGTTTTCTCTCCGTCGCGGGAGTAGAGGAGCTGTTTTTT	CASSFLSVAGVEELFF
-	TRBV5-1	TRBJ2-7	TGCGCCAGCAGCTTGATCTACAAGTACGAGCAGTACTTC	CASSLIYKYEQYF
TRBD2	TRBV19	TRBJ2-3	TGTGCCAGTAGTATTGGTAGCGGGAGCAGAATGGGCACAGATACGCAGTATTTT	CASSIGSGSRMGTDTQYF
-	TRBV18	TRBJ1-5	TGTGCCAGCTCACCACCCACCAGGAATCAGCCCCAGCATTTT	CASSPPTRNQPQHF
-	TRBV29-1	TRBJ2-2	TGCAGCGTCACCAGGGGTACCGGGGAGCTGTTTTTT	CSVTRGTGELFF
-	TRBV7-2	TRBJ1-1	TGTGCCAGCAGCTTAGTACAATTCGGGACTGCACTCCGAGGGGCTTTCTTT	CASSLVQFGTALRGAFF
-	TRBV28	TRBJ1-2	TGTGCCAGCAGTTCGGTTAGGGGGTGGGCCGGCTACACCTTC	CASSSVRGWAGYTF
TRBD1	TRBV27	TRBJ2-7	TGTGCCAGCAGTCTCAGGACAGGGACCTACGAGCAGTACTTC	CASSLRTGTYEQYF
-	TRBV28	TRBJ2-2	TGTGCCAGCAGTTCCCCGGGACCCTTGGGGCCCGGGGAGCTGTTTTTT	CASSSPGPLGPGELFF
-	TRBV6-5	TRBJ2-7	TGTGCCAGCACTTCCGGGACCCCCTCGCGCTACGAGCAGTACTTC	CASTSGTPSRYEQYF